The entry below describes one T cell receptor beta chain. This entry is derived from a study of blood T cell repertoires in COVID-19. At the level of the study: The cDNA or gDNA used as material had been derived from T cells, B-cell-depleted T cells, or PBMCs.

Only in-frame clones appear in the TCRdb table, and some are missing; sequencing was by immunoSEQ multiplex PCR. This table holds 140,000 to 150,000 clones, 75% to 90% found once. This TCR was sampled from a woman aged 45-65 years with acute or convalescent COVID-19. Sample: peripheral blood.

CDR3 sequence: CASSTRGRHGYTF. For the CDR3, the DNA is TGTGCCAGCAGCACCAGGGGGCGGCATGGCTACACCTTC. The V and J genes are TRBV5-6 and TRBJ1-2; 8 bases fit TRBD1. The ends lost 4 bases at V and 6 bases at J; junction bases unmatched: 5. The CDR3 consists of 13 residues. Per the germline V gene, CDR1 is SGHDT and CDR2 is YYEEEE.